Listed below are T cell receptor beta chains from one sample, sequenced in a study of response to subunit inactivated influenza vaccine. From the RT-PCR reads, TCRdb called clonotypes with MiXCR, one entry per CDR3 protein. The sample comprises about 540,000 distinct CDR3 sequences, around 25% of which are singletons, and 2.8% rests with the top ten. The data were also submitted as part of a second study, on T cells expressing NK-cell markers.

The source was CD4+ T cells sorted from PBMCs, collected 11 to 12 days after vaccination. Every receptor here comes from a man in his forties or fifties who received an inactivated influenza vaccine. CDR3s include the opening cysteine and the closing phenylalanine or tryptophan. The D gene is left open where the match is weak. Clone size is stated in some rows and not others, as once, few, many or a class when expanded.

TGTGCCAGCAGCCCTCTTCTGATGAAGGGGGCGCAGGACTATGGCTACACCTTC | CASSPLLMKGAQDYGYTF | TRBD1 | NA | TRBJ1-2 | TRBV6-1
TGTGCCAGCAGCGTAGGACTTAGGCAGGGAGGTGAAGCTTTCTTT | CASSVGLRQGGEAFF | NA | NA | TRBJ1-1 | TRBV9
TGTGCCTGGGGGACAGGGAGAGAAACTGAAGCTTTCTTT | CAWGTGRETEAFF | TRBD1 | few | TRBJ1-1 | TRBV30
TGCGCCAGCAGTGAGGATACAGGTCCTATCTCTGGGGCCAACGTCCTGACTTTC | CASSEDTGPISGANVLTF | NA | NA | TRBJ2-6 | TRBV10-1
TGTGCCAGCAGCTTTTGGACTAGCGGGCGCAACAATGAGCAGTTCTTC | CASSFWTSGRNNEQFF | TRBD2 | NA | TRBJ2-1 | TRBV5-5
TGTGCCAGCAGGGGCACAGGGAAGGGCCCCTACGAGCAGTACTTC | CASRGTGKGPYEQYF | NA | NA | TRBJ2-7 | TRBV28
TGCAGTGCTGGGACGACAGGGGAAAATGAGCAGTTCTTC | CSAGTTGENEQFF | TRBD1 | few | TRBJ2-1 | TRBV20-1
TGCGCCAGCAGCTTGGTCGCCGCCCCCTCCTACGAGCAGTACTTC | CASSLVAAPSYEQYF | NA | NA | TRBJ2-7 | TRBV5-1
TGTGCCAGCAGCTCCTGGGGTGAGCAGTACTTC | CASSSWGEQYF | NA | NA | TRBJ2-7 | TRBV7-2
TGTGCCAGCAGTTATACCGGAGGCGGATCACCCCTCCACTTT | CASSYTGGGSPLHF | NA | NA | TRBJ1-6 | TRBV6-5
TGTGCCAGCAGTGGGTACGGGTCAGGGGCCAACGTCCTGACTTTC | CASSGYGSGANVLTF | NA | few | TRBJ2-6 | TRBV2
TGTGCCAGCAGTCCTGAGCGGTTTAGCACAGATACGCAGTATTTT | CASSPERFSTDTQYF | NA | NA | TRBJ2-3 | TRBV6-2/TRBV6-3